The T cell receptor beta chain described here comes from a study of hypomethylating agent response in myelodysplastic syndrome (dated by TCRdb to about 2021). Notes on the research overall: The hypomethylating agents azacitidine (most of the 11) or decitabine (3 of 11) were used to treat the patients. The cohort was composed of under ten male and a couple of female myelodysplastic syndrome patients. On average the patients were 72.2 +/- 6.3 years old, and a diploid cytogenetic profile was seen most often. TET2 was the most frequent mutation, present in 5 of 11 patients. Complete response or hematologic improvement was achieved by six patients, and about 5 patients were classified as non-responders. Complete response or hematologic improvement counted as response, and patients meeting neither criterion were classed as non-responders. The full study reports these points: Novel clonotypes appeared more often in responders, whereas non-responders had more contracted clonotypes after treatment. The shared GLIPH2 clusters might recognize novel MDS antigens, but this possibility was not confirmed and requires experimental validation. Only 10 to 11 patients were analyzed, making the cohort small. After hypomethylating agent treatment, no significant change in richness, rarefaction diversity or clonality was seen, either across all patients or within response groups. The healthy control donors were not matched in age to the MDS patients, and this mismatch could have affected the comparison between MDS and healthy donors.

The germline V gene gives CDR1 as SGHRS and CDR2 as YFSETQ. V is reduced by 4 bases and J by 6 bases, leaving a spacing of 11 bases between them. From cysteine to phenylalanine, the CDR3 is 13 amino acids long. CDR3 DNA is the only sequence kept; it has 39 bases, read in frame from the first base. The receptor library was made with the immunoSEQ multiplex PCR assay. Sequencing was run at survey resolution with two replicates of approximately 200 ng each, for a total of about 400 ng of DNA per sample. Using multiplex PCR primers aimed at V and J genes, the hsTCRB kit picked up rearranged TCRB sequences in genomic DNA. The CDR3 region was amplified in a first PCR of 31 cycles using the QIAGEN Multiplex PCR Kit. Sample barcodes and Illumina adapters were added to each replicate in a roughly 8-cycle second PCR. Quantification of the pooled libraries was done with a QuantStudio 6 and the KAPA library quantification kit. About 16 pM of pooled libraries went onto an Illumina MiSeq for sequencing, using single-end reads of 156 cycles plus an index read of 15 cycles. The study's processing was this. Of 180,000 or so unique clonotypes, approximately 1.7% were flagged by VDJdb annotation as previously reported viral-epitope-specific clonotypes. The immunoSEQ Data Assistant and immunoSEQ Analyzer turned the raw reads into TCRB repertoires that were normalized and annotated. Clonotypes were analyzed with BioAnalyzer and version 0.6.5 of the immunarch R package. Before richness was estimated, every repertoire was downsampled to match the clone count of the smallest repertoire. Clonotypes were categorized as expanded, contracted or novel by Fisher's exact tests, where a novel clonotype had zero frequency before treatment. GLIPH2 clustered significantly changed CDR3 beta sequences using simulation_depth=1000 and kmer_min_depth=3, excluding CDR3s shorter than five residues. What TCRdb holds here is the immuneACCESS table cut down to in-frame rearrangements. Part of the clones is not present; checked against another copy, under half of the missing clones reflect an unresolved V gene, and the others are unexplained. V, J and clone size reflect that table, while D and trimming were determined from the DNA. Present in this sample are about 7,200 clones, around nine tenths of which were seen just once. The top ten hold roughly 17% of the sample.

Bulk bone marrow was analyzed without sorting T-cell subsets. Bone marrow from some 11 myelodysplastic syndrome patients was immunosequenced for TCR beta CDR3 regions before and after hypomethylating agent therapy. For longitudinal repertoire tracking, a baseline bone marrow plus two to three bone marrows at different post-treatment timepoints were contributed by each patient. Genomic DNA was extracted from whole bone marrow, and quality was checked by TapeStation, NanoDrop OneC and PicoGreen assays. Concerning this clone itself: Its cognate antigen has yet to be identified. No per-base quality is available; no much larger clone lies one base away.

The chain is encoded by TRBV5-1 joined to TRBJ1-3; TRBD1 is a weak D gene call, 5 bases matching. This TCR derives from a human donor with myelodysplastic syndrome. The input for sequencing was bone marrow, taken before or after starting hypomethylating agent treatment for myelodysplastic syndrome (not recorded which). CDR3 region: CASSRGGENTIYF. The nucleotide sequence is TGCGCCAGCAGCAGGGGTGGGGAAAACACCATATATTTT.